Each of the 29 T cell receptor beta chains below was sequenced from the same sample in a study of molecular identifiers for immune sequencing clone quantification. From the PCR reads, TCRdb called clonotypes with MiXCR, one entry per CDR3 protein. In the table there are 250,000 to 400,000 distinct CDR3 sequences, around a fifth of which are singletons. Sequencing used naive CD8+ T cells from blood, with Jurkat cell RNA spiked in. Noted subset: FACS-sorted CD8+CD4-CCR7+CD45RA+ naive T cells. These receptors were collected from a human donor in good health. Some libraries in this study had Jurkat cell RNA spiked in.

This clonotype showed up many times. The chain couples TRBV12-3 or TRBV12-4 to TRBJ2-5; D unresolved. Trimming stripped 7 bases from V and 2 bases from J, with 11 bases between. This CDR3 comprises 13 residues. CDR3 loop: CASTPERQETQYF. The CDR3 DNA reads as TGTGCCAGCACCCCCGAACGACAAGAGACCCAGTACTTC.

The rearrangement uses TRBV19 and TRBJ2-7, with TRBD1 matching over 8 bases. CDR3 size: 17 residues. Per germline, CDR1 LNHDA and CDR2 SQIVND (reference sequence). Trimming took 5 bases from V and 2 from J; bases not matched to a gene: 14. This CDR3 is CASSVATGTGLTYEQYF. Here the CDR3 DNA reads TGTGCCAGTAGTGTAGCTACCGGGACAGGACTAACCTACGAGCAGTACTTC.

This clonotype was detected only a few times. The chain is built from TRBV10-3 and TRBJ2-3, with D unclear. V lost 0 bases and J 5 bases, leaving 3 bases between the germline ends. This CDR3 is 12 amino acids long. CDR1 and CDR2 (germline): ENHRY, SYGVKD. In nucleotides, the CDR3 is TGTGCCATCAGTGAGTCGGTAGATACGCAGTATTTT. Encoded protein: CAISESVDTQYF.

In the case of this clonotype: Just one base apart from a much larger clone, this may be a read error. The chain employs TRBV12-3 or TRBV12-4 and TRBJ2-2, with a possible D match to TRBD2 (5 bases). The CDR3 has 13 amino acids. CDR3 loop: CASSSHATGEPFF. The CDR3 coding sequence is TGTGCCAGCAGTTCACATGCAACCGGGGAGCCGTTTTTT.

J is TRBJ2-3 and V is TRBV11-2; TRBD1 might be the D (6 bases). V lost 5 bases, J lost 0 bases, and 12 bases lay in between. This CDR3 region has 15 residues. Germline CDR1 SGHAT, CDR2 FQNNGV. CDR3 sequence: CASSLGGFSTDTQYF. The CDR3, as DNA: TGTGCCAGCAGCCTAGGGGGATTTAGCACAGATACGCAGTATTTT. The whole variable domain, remainder taken from reference TRBV11-2 and TRBJ2-3, is EAGVAQSPRYKIIEKRQSVAFWCNPISGHATLYWYQQILGQGPKLLIQFQNNGVVDDSQLPKDRFSAERLKGVDSTLKIQPAKLEDSAVYLCASSLGGFSTDTQYFGPGTRLTVL.

In the case of this clonotype: This clone may be a read error of a much larger clone one base away. Because it lacks the conserved phenylalanine or tryptophan at the end, this CDR3 is likely a read error. V is TRBV20-1 and J is TRBJ1-5; TRBD1 matches 8 bases. CDR1 is DFQATT and CDR2 is SNEGSKA in the germline V gene (reference sequence). This CDR3 has 13 amino acids. Trimming at V came to 3 bases and at J to 8 bases, leaving 6 bases not matched to a gene. Here the CDR3 DNA reads TGCAGTGCTAGGACAGGGGATGGGAAGCCCCAGCATCTT. It codes for CSARTGDGKPQHL.

This clonotype occurred many times. The V call is TRBV4-3, the J call TRBJ2-3; possibly TRBD2 for D (6 bases). V gave up 0 bases and J gave up 0 bases, with 19 bases separating them. The V gene's germline CDR1 is LGHNA and CDR2 YSLEER. This CDR3 has 19 residues. CDR3 in amino acids: CASSQDRGLAALSTDTQYF. The CDR3 nucleotides are TGCGCCAGCAGCCAAGATCGGGGGTTAGCGGCGCTAAGCACAGATACGCAGTATTTT.

The sample holds many counts of this clonotype. CDR3 sequence: CASSGTVDQPQHF. For the CDR3, the DNA is TGTGCCAGCAGTGGGACTGTAGATCAGCCCCAGCATTTT. The chain links TRBV6-2 or TRBV6-3 to TRBJ1-5; possibly TRBD1 for D (5 bases). Deletions cut 5 bases from V and 5 bases from J, with 10 bases between. Germline values: CDR1 MNHEY, CDR2 SVGEGT. The CDR3 is 13 residues long.

This clonotype was counted ten times or more. CDR3 nucleotide sequence: TGTGCCAGCAGGGGAAGGGATTGGTACGACAATCAGCCCCAGCATTTT. Residues: CASRGRDWYDNQPQHF. The V gene is TRBV27, the J gene TRBJ1-5, with unresolved D. Trimming removed 6 bases at V and 3 bases at J, with 18 bases between. CDR3 size: 16 residues. Germline V gene lookup returns CDR1 MNHEY and CDR2 SMNVEV (reference sequence).

This clonotype was counted many times. This sequence joins TRBV12-3 or TRBV12-4 and TRBJ1-3; unclear D gene. Between the trimmed V and J ends, which lost 6 bases and 0 bases, there was a span of 12 bases. The CDR3 runs 15 residues. For the CDR3, the DNA is TGTGCCAGCAGGGAACAACAGAGCTCTGGAAACACCATATATTTT. This gives the protein CASREQQSSGNTIYF.

This clonotype showed up many times. The V call is TRBV20-1, the J call TRBJ1-4, with 7 nucleotides matching TRBD1. Trimming took 3 bases from V and 4 from J; bases not matched to a gene: 8. The CDR3 sequence is 15 residues long. CDR1 is DFQATT, CDR2 SNEGSKA, per germline (reference sequence). The DNA of the CDR3 is TGCAGTGCTAGCATCGACAGGGCGGATAATGAAAAACTGTTTTTT. Protein product: CSASIDRADNEKLFF.

This clonotype appeared many times. This chain links TRBV12-3 or TRBV12-4 with TRBJ1-1, with 7 bases that match TRBD1. The CDR3 length is 13 residues. J lost 11 bases, V lost 2 bases, and 8 bases had no gene match. The CDR3 sequence is CASSLRGPRGAFF. DNA of the CDR3: TGTGCCAGCAGTTTAAGGGGGCCCCGAGGGGCTTTCTTT.

This clonotype was observed many times. The chain uses TRBV28 and TRBJ1-1, with D tentatively TRBD1 (5 bases). V was clipped by 6 bases and J by 0 bases, with 20 bases between them. Germline-derived CDR1 and CDR2 are MDHEN and SYDVKM. The CDR3 spans 17 residues. CDR3 sequence: CASSGGQGLLMNTEAFF. CDR3 coding DNA: TGTGCCAGCAGCGGCGGGCAGGGACTTTTGATGAACACTGAAGCTTTCTTT.

Details on this clonotype: A much larger clone lies one base from this, so it may be a read error. The chain recombines TRBV28 with TRBJ2-3, with D uncertain. Germline V gene lookup returns CDR1 MDHEN and CDR2 SYDVKM. There are 12 residues in the CDR3. CDR3 region: CAGSLGFDTQYF. The DNA for the CDR3 is TGTGCCGGCAGTTTAGGGTTTGATACGCAGTATTTT. Complete variable domain (other parts from reference TRBV28 and TRBJ2-3): DVKVTQSSRYLVKRTGEKVFLECVQDMDHENMFWYRQDPGLGLRLIYFSYDVKMKEKGDIPEGYSVSREKKERFSLILESASTNQTSMYLCAGSLGFDTQYFGPGTRLTVL.

There are a few counts of this clonotype. The chain carries TRBV4-1 and TRBJ2-5; 12 positions match TRBD2. J gave up 3 bases and V 1 base, and 3 bases lay outside the gene matches. Germline assignment: CDR1 MGHRA and CDR2 YSYEKL. The length of the CDR3 is 16 residues. The CDR3 is CASSQGASGGEETQYF. The CDR3 coding sequence is TGCGCCAGCAGCCAAGGGGCTAGCGGGGGGGAAGAGACCCAGTACTTC.

CDR3 in amino acids: CASSQPAGTSGRADTQYF. DNA for the CDR3: TGTGCCAGCAGCCAACCCGCCGGGACTAGCGGGAGGGCAGATACGCAGTATTTT. The chain links TRBV7-9 to TRBJ2-3, with TRBD2 identical over 16 bases. This CDR3 contains 18 residues. J was trimmed by 4 bases and V by 5 bases; bases with no gene match: 9. Germline CDR1 is SEHNR and CDR2 is FQNEAQ (reference sequence).

The rearrangement links TRBV4-1 to TRBJ1-4; D is perhaps TRBD1 (5 bases). Germline CDR1 is MGHRA and CDR2 is YSYEKL. The CDR3 has 17 amino acids. V gave up 3 bases and J gave up 2 bases, with 16 bases separating them. The CDR3 DNA reads as TGCGCCAGCAGCCACGAAGGGGTTGAACGGACTAATGAAAAACTGTTTTTT. Protein product: CASSHEGVERTNEKLFF.

In this sample, this clonotype turned up many times. The rearrangement uses TRBV30 and TRBJ1-1; D ambiguous. The CDR3 consists of 11 residues. Per the germline V gene, CDR1 is GTSNPN and CDR2 is SVGIG (reference sequence). The germline V and J ends were trimmed by 4 bases and 0 bases, with 3 bases remaining between them. CDR3 in DNA: TGTGCCTGGACCCTGAACACTGAAGCTTTCTTT. This encodes CAWTLNTEAFF.

This clonotype showed up just a few times. This chain links TRBV30 with TRBJ2-3; 9 bases map to TRBD1. There are 14 residues in the CDR3. V shed 4 bases and J 4 bases; nucleotides not matched to a gene: 6. Germline V gene data show CDR1 as GTSNPN and CDR2 as SVGIG (reference sequence). CDR3 protein: CAWNVGQGSDTQYF. CDR3 DNA: TGTGCCTGGAATGTGGGACAGGGATCAGATACGCAGTATTTT.

As for this clonotype: A much larger clone differs by one base, so this may be a read error. The chain employs TRBV11-2 and TRBJ2-3; no reliable D call. The J call is uncertain, as TRBJ1-5 better fits the DNA end. Germline lookup yields CDR1 SGHAT and CDR2 FQNNGV. This CDR3 contains 16 residues. The CDR3 bases are TGTGCCAGCAGCTTCCACATCTCCTCTAGCACAGATACGCAGCATTTT. Its protein product is CASSFHISSSTDTQHF.

In DNA form, the CDR3 reads TGTGCCAGCAGCCTAAGTGGGGGGTCAGGGGCCGAGCAGTACTTC. It encodes CASSLSGGSGAEQYF. The rearrangement links TRBV27 to TRBJ2-7; TRBD1 or TRBD2 may be the D gene (6 bases each). V lost 6 bases to trimming and J lost 6 bases, with 21 bases between them. CDR3 length: 15 residues. In germline, CDR1 is MNHEY, CDR2 SMNVEV (reference sequence).

This clonotype turned up a few times. The chain has TRBV12-3 or TRBV12-4 and TRBJ2-1; the match to TRBD2 covers 9 bases. The CDR3 totals 13 residues. The V and J ends lost 1 base and 10 bases, in that order; junction bases with no gene match: 2. The CDR3 sequence: CASSLGLAEEQFF. The CDR3 DNA is TGTGCCAGCAGTTTAGGACTAGCGGAAGAGCAGTTCTTC.

The table lists this clonotype with many counts. V gene TRBV4-2 combines with J gene TRBJ1-4, with D possibly matching TRBD1 (5 bases). The V gene's germline CDR1 is LGHNA and CDR2 YNFKEQ. The CDR3 runs 15 residues. The V gene lost 1 base and the J gene lost 8 bases, with 14 bases spanning the gap. Written as DNA, the CDR3 is TGTGCCAGCAGCCAAGGGGGCCAGTACGACGAAAAACTGTTTTTT. Residues: CASSQGGQYDEKLFF.

The sample holds many counts of this clonotype. The chain recombines TRBV5-4 with TRBJ2-3, with 7 positions matching TRBD2. Per the germline V gene, CDR1 is SGHNT and CDR2 is YYREEE (reference sequence). CDR3 length equals 15 residues. With V trimmed by 0 bases and J by 2 bases, 3 bases remained unmatched. CDR3 sequence (DNA): TGTGCCAGCAGCTTGGGGGACTACACCACAGATACGCAGTATTTT. Translating it yields CASSLGDYTTDTQYF.

About this clonotype: This could be a read error, since a much larger clone is one nucleotide away. V is TRBV13 and J is TRBJ2-1, with TRBD2 matching 13 bases. This CDR3 is 14 amino acids long. Germline V gene data show CDR1 as PRHDT and CDR2 as FYEKMQ (reference sequence). The CDR3 coding sequence is TGTGCCAGCAGCTTGGGACTAGCGGGAATAGAGCAGCTCTTC. Protein: CASSLGLAGIEQLF. Filled out from reference TRBV13 and TRBJ2-1, the complete variable domain reads AAGVIQSPRHLIKEKRETATLKCYPIPRHDTVYWYQQGPGQDPQFLISFYEKMQSDKGSIPDRFSAQQFSDYHSELNMSSLELGDSALYFCASSLGLAGIEQLFGPGTRLTVL.

With respect to this clonotype: The germline gene is not matched at one end of the junction; a read error may be the cause. V and J are TRBV6-5 and TRBJ1-5; D gene ambiguous. Germline CDR1 is MNHEY and CDR2 is SVGAGI. CDR3 length: 16 residues. CDR3 sequence (DNA): TGTACCAGCAGCTTTGGGCCTGCTGTGGGCAATCAGCCCCAGCATTTT. Protein: CTSSFGPAVGNQPQHF.

Comments on this clonotype: A much larger clone is a single base away; this may be a read error. The chain employs TRBV20-1 and TRBJ2-2, with D maybe TRBD2 (5 bases). The CDR3 totals 13 residues. Germline CDR1 and CDR2: DFQATT and SNEGSKA (reference sequence). The CDR3 reads CSASRPNTGELVF. In DNA, the CDR3 is TGCAGTGCATCGCGGCCGAACACCGGGGAGCTGGTTTTT.

The table lists this clonotype with many counts. One junction end does not reproduce the germline sequence, and a read error may be involved. V is TRBV7-9 and J is TRBJ2-3, with no clear D. CDR1 is SEHNR, CDR2 FQNEAQ, per germline (reference sequence). This CDR3 is built from 14 residues. The CDR3, as DNA: TGTGCCAACAGCCCACCGGCAGACCGAGATACGCAGTATTTT. This codes for CANSPPADRDTQYF.

This clonotype occurred a few times. The chain is built from TRBV5-4 and TRBJ2-6; TRBD1 or TRBD2 may be the D gene (5 bases each). Germline V gene sequence: CDR1 SGHNT, CDR2 YYREEE (reference sequence). Trimming left V 2 bases short and J 1 base short, with 16 bases between. The CDR3 length is 18 residues. CDR3 sequence: CASSLWDALQSGANVLTF. The CDR3 DNA is TGTGCCAGCAGCTTATGGGACGCCCTCCAATCTGGGGCCAACGTCCTGACTTTC.